This is a list of T cell receptor beta chains from one sample in a study of T cell responses to AZD1222 COVID-19 vaccine. Assay used: immunoSEQ multiplex PCR; TCRdb lists only in-frame clones, some missing. The repertoire includes 150,000 or so clones, about 92% of them detected once, and 3% to 4.5% sits in the top ten. This material consisted of peripheral blood, taken 28 days after the second AZD1222 dose. Receptor source: an adult who received the AZD1222 COVID-19 vaccine. Each CDR3 is given with its conserved first and last residue. Fields, in order: J gene, V gene, CDR3 protein.

TRBJ2-3	TRBV28	CASSLTPYTQYF
TRBJ1-5	TRBV28	CASSPSLTRGWNQPQHF
TRBJ1-6	TRBV3-1/TRBV3-2	CASSRGVLDSPLHF
TRBJ1-3	TRBV9	CASSVGGVPGNTIYF
TRBJ1-1	TRBV27	CASSFQGEAFF
TRBJ2-2	TRBV13	CASSVPQGARTGELFF
TRBJ2-3	TRBV7-6	CASSQLAGERTDTQYF
TRBJ2-1	TRBV6-5	CASQQAGGRNEQFF
TRBJ1-2	TRBV4-3	CASSQDPSGGYTF
TRBJ1-6	TRBV6-4	CASSRDRQANSPLHF
TRBJ1-3	TRBV9	CASSVGVGISGNTIYF
TRBJ1-1	TRBV5-1	CASGSGQENTEAFF
TRBJ2-7	TRBV6-6	CASRRLAGAYEQYF
TRBJ1-2	TRBV27	CASSPQARRTYGYTF
TRBJ2-1	TRBV9	CASSVESLAPEQFF
TRBJ2-1	TRBV9	CASSVRDAEQFF
TRBJ2-2	TRBV6-5	CASSLQGAAGELFF